The 7 T cell receptor beta chains listed next were all sequenced from one sample in a study of HIV-infected children after antiretroviral therapy interruption. Treatment indicated: PENTA 11 planned treatment interruption arm or continuous ART arm. A 3' RACE protocol on RNA, with unique molecular identifiers, produced the TCR library. Using its own MiXCR run on the 3' RACE reads, TCRdb lists one record per CDR3 protein. The sample lists 90,000 or so distinct CDR3 sequences; approximately 6.9% were seen once. The sample in question was CD45RA+ CD4+ T cells from PBMCs, pooled from several time points, obtained from a donor given antiretroviral therapy, either interrupted or continuous. The subset denotes: naive CD4+ CD45RA+ CD45RO- T cells. These receptors came from a pool of human donors with HIV.

This clonotype turned up a few times. The chain has TRBV5-1 and TRBJ1-2; D is perhaps TRBD1 (5 bases). CDR1 SGHRS and CDR2 YFSETQ come from the germline V gene. The length of the CDR3 is 13 residues. V was clipped by 7 bases and J by 4 bases, with 14 bases between them. The CDR3 coding sequence is TGCGCCAGCGCTCACGACGGGGGCTATGGCTACACCTTC. It translates to CASAHDGGYGYTF.

This clonotype was seen many times. This chain joins TRBV7-2 and TRBJ1-2, with TRBD1 as a possible D gene (6 bases). From germline, CDR1 is SGHTA and CDR2 FQGNSA. The CDR3 spans 13 residues. The V and J ends lost 6 bases and 4 bases respectively, with 12 bases between them. The CDR3 loop reads CASRSGTPYGYTF. In DNA, the CDR3 is TGTGCCAGCAGGTCCGGGACACCCTATGGCTACACCTTC.

This chain links TRBV7-8 with TRBJ1-5; no clear D gene. Trimming took off 3 bases at V and 3 bases at J, with 9 bases between the two ends. Germline V gene data show CDR1 as SGHVS and CDR2 as FQNEAQ. CDR3 length: 14 residues. In DNA, the CDR3 is TGTGCCAGCAGCTTTGCAGAGCCCAATCAGCCCCAGCATTTT. This translates into CASSFAEPNQPQHF.

This clonotype was seen ten or more times. The gene calls are TRBV20-1 and TRBJ1-5; D unresolved. Germline CDR1 and CDR2: DFQATT and SNEGSKA (reference sequence). The CDR3 extends over 15 amino acids. The germline V and J ends were trimmed by 3 bases and 0 bases, with 12 bases remaining between them. The CDR3 region has the DNA TGCAGTGCTAGTACGTGGAATCCTAGCAATCAGCCCCAGCATTTT. It is translated as CSASTWNPSNQPQHF.

This clonotype has ten or more counts. The CDR3 sequence: CAIEFVSGKNTEAFF. The CDR3 DNA reads as TGTGCCATCGAGTTTGTTAGCGGCAAGAACACTGAAGCTTTCTTT. The genes are TRBV10-3 and TRBJ1-1; D is undetermined. V was trimmed by 8 bases and J by 1 base, leaving 17 bases between them. The germline CDR1 and CDR2 sequences are ENHRY and SYGVKD. The CDR3 length is 15 residues.

This clonotype was seen at least ten times. The genes are TRBV29-1 and TRBJ2-5; D is unresolved. Trimming pared 5 bases from V and 4 bases from J, leaving 8 bases between. In germline, CDR1 is SQVTM, CDR2 ANQGSEA. The CDR3 extends over 11 amino acids. In DNA form, the CDR3 reads TGCAGCGTTACGGGTCTAGAGACCCAGTACTTC. It is translated as CSVTGLETQYF.

This clonotype was observed many times. The chain couples TRBV20-1 to TRBJ2-1; TRBD2 matches at 7 bases. After removal of 6 bases from V and 6 bases from J, the junction contained 11 bases not matched to a gene. The germline V gene encodes CDR1 DFQATT and CDR2 SNEGSKA (reference sequence). The CDR3 extends over 14 amino acids. The CDR3 loop reads CSADPPTSANEQFF. The CDR3 DNA sequence: TGCAGTGCGGACCCCCCCACTAGCGCCAATGAGCAGTTCTTC.